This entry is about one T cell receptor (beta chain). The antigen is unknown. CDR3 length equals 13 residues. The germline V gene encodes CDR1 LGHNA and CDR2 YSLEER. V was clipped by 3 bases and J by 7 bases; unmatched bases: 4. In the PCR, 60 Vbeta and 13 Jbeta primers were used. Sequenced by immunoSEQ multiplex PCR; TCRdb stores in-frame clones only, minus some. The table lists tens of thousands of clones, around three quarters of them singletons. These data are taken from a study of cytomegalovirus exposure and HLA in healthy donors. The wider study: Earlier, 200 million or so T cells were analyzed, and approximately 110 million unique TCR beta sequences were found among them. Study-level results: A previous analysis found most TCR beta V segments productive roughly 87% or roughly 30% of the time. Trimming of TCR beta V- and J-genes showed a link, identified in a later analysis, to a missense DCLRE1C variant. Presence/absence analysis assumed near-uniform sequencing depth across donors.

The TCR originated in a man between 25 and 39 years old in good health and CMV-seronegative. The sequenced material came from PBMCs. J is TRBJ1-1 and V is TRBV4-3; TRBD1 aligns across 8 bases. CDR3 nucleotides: TGCGCCAGCAGCCAGGCAGGGGGCCTTGAAGCTTTCTTT. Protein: CASSQAGGLEAFF.